The T cell receptor (beta chain) described here comes from a study of early T cells in non-severe SARS-CoV-2 infection. Study-wide background: Chains were not paired, and sequencing was done on bulk RNA from unsorted whole blood.

Study-wide findings and caveats: There was a bias toward anti-spike CD8 responses in VDJdb matching, which missed private and CD4 specificities.

Individually, cDNA molecules had unique molecular identifiers attached to them. From the 5' RACE reads, TCRdb called clonotypes with MiXCR, one entry per CDR3 protein. The sample carries about 26,000 distinct CDR3 sequences, approximately 4.8% recorded once. This clonotype was seen repeatedly, ten times or more. Its target is not known. This TCR was recovered from an adult who was a healthcare worker with PCR-confirmed SARS-CoV-2 infection or an uninfected control (not recorded which). Sequenced input: whole blood.

Written as DNA, the CDR3 is TGCAGTGCTTACGGGGCTAGCGGAACAGATACGCAGTATTTT. Translating gives CSAYGASGTDTQYF. The rearrangement joins TRBV20-1 to TRBJ2-3; 7 bases are shared with TRBD2. The ends lost 5 bases at V and 3 bases at J; junction bases unmatched: 8. From germline, CDR1 is DFQATT and CDR2 SNEGSKA (reference sequence). This CDR3 is 14 amino acids long.